This T cell receptor (beta chain) is drawn from a study of blood T cell repertoires in COVID-19. Study background: Researchers got acute and convalescent COVID-19 samples from the United States, Italy and Spain.

Original handling: It was from reference gene primer amplification that nucleated cell counts were estimated. Libraries were prepared by immunoSEQ multiplex PCR; TCRdb keeps only in-frame clonotypes and omits some of them. D and trimming were read from the DNA, whereas the V and J calls and clone size are those reported in that table. The repertoire holds about 57,000 clones, about 81% seen once, with around 22% in the top ten. CDR3 length: 16 residues. The V end was cut by 0 bases, the J end by 3 bases, with 15 bases between. CDR1 is SGHRS, CDR2 YFSETQ, per germline. The source of this sequence is a woman aged 60-75 years with acute or convalescent COVID-19. Sequencing was done on a sample of peripheral blood. The chain is built from TRBV5-1 and TRBJ1-2; D may be TRBD1 (6 bases). CDR3 coding DNA: TGCGCCAGCAGCTTGGAGGGGCTTTCAGGGGACTATGGCTACACCTTC. It translates to CASSLEGLSGDYGYTF.